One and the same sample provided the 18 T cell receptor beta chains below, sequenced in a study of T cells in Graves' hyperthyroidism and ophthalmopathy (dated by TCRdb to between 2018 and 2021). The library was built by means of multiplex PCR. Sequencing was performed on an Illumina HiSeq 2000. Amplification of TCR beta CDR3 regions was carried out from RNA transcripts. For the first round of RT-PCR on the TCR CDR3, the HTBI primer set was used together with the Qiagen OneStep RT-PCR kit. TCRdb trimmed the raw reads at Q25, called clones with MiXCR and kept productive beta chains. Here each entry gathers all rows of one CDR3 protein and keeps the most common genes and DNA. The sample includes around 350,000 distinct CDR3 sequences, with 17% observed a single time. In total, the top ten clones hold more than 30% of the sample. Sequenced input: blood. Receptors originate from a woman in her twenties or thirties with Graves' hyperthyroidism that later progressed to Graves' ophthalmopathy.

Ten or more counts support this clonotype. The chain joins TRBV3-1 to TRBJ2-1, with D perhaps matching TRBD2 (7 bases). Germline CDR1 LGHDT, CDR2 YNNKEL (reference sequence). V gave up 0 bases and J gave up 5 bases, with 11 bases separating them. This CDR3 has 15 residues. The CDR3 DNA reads TGTGCCAGCAGCCAAGATTTCGGGGGGCACAATGAGCAGTTCTTC. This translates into CASSQDFGGHNEQFF.

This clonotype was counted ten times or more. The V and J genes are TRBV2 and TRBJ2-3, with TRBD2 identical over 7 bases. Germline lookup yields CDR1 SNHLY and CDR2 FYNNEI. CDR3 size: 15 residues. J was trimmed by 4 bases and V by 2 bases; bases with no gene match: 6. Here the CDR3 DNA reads TGTGCCAGCAGTGAACTGGCTAGCGGAGCAGATACGCAGTATTTT. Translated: CASSELASGADTQYF.

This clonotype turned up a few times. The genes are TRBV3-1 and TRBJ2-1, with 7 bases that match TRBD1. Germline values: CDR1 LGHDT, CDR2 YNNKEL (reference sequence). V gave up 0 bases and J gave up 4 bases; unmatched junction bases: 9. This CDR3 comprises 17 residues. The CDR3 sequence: CASSQDPGGEVYNEQFF. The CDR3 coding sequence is TGTGCCAGCAGCCAAGATCCAGGGGGAGAAGTATACAATGAGCAGTTCTTC.

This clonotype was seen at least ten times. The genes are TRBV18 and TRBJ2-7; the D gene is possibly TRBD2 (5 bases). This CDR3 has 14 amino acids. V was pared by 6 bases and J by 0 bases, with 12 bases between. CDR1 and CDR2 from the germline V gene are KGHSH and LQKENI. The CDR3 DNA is TGTGCCAGCTCGCGTACCCGGGACTCCTACGAGCAGTACTTC. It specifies CASSRTRDSYEQYF.

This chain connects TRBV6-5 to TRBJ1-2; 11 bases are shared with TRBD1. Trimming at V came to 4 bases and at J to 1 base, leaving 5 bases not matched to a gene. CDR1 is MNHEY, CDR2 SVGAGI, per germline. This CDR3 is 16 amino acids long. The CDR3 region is CASSSDRGRFNYGYTF. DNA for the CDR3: TGTGCCAGCAGTTCGGACAGGGGGCGTTTTAACTATGGCTACACCTTC.

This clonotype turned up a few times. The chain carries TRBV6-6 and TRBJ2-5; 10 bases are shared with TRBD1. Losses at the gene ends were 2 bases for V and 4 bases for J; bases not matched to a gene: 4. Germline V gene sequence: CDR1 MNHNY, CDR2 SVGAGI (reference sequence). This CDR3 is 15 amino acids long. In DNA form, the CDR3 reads TGTGCCAGCAGTTACAAGACAGGGGGCGGAGAGACCCAGTACTTC. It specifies CASSYKTGGGETQYF.

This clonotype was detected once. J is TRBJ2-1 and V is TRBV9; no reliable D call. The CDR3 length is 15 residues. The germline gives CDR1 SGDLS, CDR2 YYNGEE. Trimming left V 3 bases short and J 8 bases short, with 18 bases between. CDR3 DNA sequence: TGTGCCAGCAGCGGCCTTATTAATCCGCCCTATGAGCAGTTCTTC. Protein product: CASSGLINPPYEQFF.

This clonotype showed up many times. Here the CDR3 reads CSARGQGSYEQYF. The CDR3 DNA reads TGCAGTGCTAGGGGACAGGGCTCCTACGAGCAGTACTTC. The genes are TRBV20-1 and TRBJ2-7; 9 positions agree with TRBD1. V lost 3 bases to trimming and J lost 0 bases; unmatched junction nucleotides: 0. Germline values: CDR1 DFQATT, CDR2 SNEGSKA (reference sequence). This CDR3 contains 13 residues.

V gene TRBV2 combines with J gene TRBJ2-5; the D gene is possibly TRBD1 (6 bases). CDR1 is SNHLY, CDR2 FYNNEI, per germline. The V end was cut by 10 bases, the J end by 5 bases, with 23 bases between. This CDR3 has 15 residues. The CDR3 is CATGRGYGGSETQYF. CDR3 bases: TGTGCCACTGGACGGGGTTATGGGGGCTCGGAGACCCAGTACTTC.

The CDR3 reads CASSFRDEQYF. DNA of the CDR3: TGCGCCAGCAGCTTCCGCGACGAGCAGTACTTC. The chain joins TRBV5-1 to TRBJ2-7; D is ambiguous. Trimming took off 2 bases at V and 5 bases at J, with 5 bases between the two ends. Per the germline V gene, CDR1 is SGHRS and CDR2 is YFSETQ. The CDR3 is 11 amino acids.

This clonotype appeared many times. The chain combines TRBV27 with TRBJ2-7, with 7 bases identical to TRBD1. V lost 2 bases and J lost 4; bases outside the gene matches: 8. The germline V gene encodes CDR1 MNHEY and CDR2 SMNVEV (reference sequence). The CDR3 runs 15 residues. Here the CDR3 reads CASSLMAGGPYEQYF. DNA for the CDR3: TGTGCCAGCAGTTTAATGGCAGGGGGTCCGTACGAGCAGTACTTC.

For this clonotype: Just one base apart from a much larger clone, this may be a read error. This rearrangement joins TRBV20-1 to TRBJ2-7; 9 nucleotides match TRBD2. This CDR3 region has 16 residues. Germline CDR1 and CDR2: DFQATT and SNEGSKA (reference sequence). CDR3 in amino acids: CSARDVISGSYYDQYF. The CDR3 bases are TGCAGTGCTAGAGATGTGATTAGCGGGAGTTACTACGATCAGTACTTC.

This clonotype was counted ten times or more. The CDR3 sequence is CASSPSHYTGIQETQYF. The DNA of the CDR3 is TGTGCCAGCAGCCCATCCCACTATACAGGAATCCAAGAGACCCAGTACTTC. This sequence joins TRBV7-8 and TRBJ2-5, with D possibly TRBD1 on 5 matching bases. Germline loops: CDR1 SGHVS, CDR2 FQNEAQ. The CDR3 runs 17 residues. Between the trimmed V and J ends, which lost 5 bases and 1 base, there was a span of 20 bases.

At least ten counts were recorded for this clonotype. The CDR3 reads CASSFAPGQSYEQYF. The CDR3 bases are TGTGCCAGCAGTTTTGCCCCGGGACAGTCCTACGAGCAGTACTTC. This chain joins TRBV27 and TRBJ2-7; 7 positions agree with TRBD1. Germline V gene lookup returns CDR1 MNHEY and CDR2 SMNVEV (reference sequence). Trimming removed 3 bases from V and 1 base from J; junction bases left unmatched: 6. The CDR3 extends over 15 amino acids.

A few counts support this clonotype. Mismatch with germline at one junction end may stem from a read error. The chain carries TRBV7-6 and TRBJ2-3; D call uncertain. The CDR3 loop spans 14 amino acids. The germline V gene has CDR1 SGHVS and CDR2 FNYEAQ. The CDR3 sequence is CTSSLGSSTDTQYF. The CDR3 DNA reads TGTACCAGCAGCTTAGGTAGCAGCACAGATACGCAGTATTTT.

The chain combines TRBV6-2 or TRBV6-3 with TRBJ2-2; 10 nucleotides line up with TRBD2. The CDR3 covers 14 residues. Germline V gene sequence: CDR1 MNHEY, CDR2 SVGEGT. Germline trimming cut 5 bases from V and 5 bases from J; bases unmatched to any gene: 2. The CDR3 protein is CASSGSGGTGELFF. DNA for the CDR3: TGTGCCAGCAGTGGTAGCGGGGGGACCGGGGAGCTGTTTTTT.

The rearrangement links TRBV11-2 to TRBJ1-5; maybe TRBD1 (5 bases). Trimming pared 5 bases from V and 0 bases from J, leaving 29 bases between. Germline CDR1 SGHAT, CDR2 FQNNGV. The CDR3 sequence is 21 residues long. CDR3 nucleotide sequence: TGTGCCAGCAGCCCAATATTCCCCCGCGGGACCGGTAAAACTAGCAATCAGCCCCAGCATTTT. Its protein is CASSPIFPRGTGKTSNQPQHF.

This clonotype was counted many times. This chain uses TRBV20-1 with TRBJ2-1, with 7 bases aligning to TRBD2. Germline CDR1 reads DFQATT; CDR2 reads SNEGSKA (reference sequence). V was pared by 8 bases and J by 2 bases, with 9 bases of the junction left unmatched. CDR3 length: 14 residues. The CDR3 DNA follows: TGCAGTAAAATTCTAGCGGAACCCTACAATGAGCAGTTCTTC. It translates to CSKILAEPYNEQFF.